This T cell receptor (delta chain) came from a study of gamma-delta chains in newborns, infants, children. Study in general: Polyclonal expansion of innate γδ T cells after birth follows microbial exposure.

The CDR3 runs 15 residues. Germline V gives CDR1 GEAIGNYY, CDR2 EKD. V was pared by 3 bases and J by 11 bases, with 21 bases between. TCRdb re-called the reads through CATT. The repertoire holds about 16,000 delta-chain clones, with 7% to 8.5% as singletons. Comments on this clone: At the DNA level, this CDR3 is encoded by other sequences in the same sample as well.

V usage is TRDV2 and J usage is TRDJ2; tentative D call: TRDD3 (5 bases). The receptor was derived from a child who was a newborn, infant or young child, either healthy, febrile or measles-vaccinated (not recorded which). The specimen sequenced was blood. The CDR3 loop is CACDPLGSNGAQLFF. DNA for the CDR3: TGTGCCTGTGACCCGTTGGGGTCAAACGGGGCGCAACTCTTCTTT.